The 5 T cell receptor beta chains below were found in one sample sequenced in a study of radiation and T cells in renal cell carcinoma (dated by TCRdb to 2019 to 2021). Libraries were made using the immunoSEQ multiplex PCR assay. TCRdb obtained this table from immuneACCESS and retained in-frame rearrangements with V and J assigned. These tables miss some clones; where compared with another copy, unresolved V genes account for less than half of the shortfall, and the remainder is unexplained. The sample table lists around 180,000 clones, about 85% of them with a count of one. The biggest ten clones account for about 11% of the sample. In the paper's terms, the time point label means: blood 4 weeks post-SBRT, at nephrectomy. Interpreted using the paper, the treatment or condition label stands for: 15 Gy SBRT to primary tumor, nephrectomy 4 weeks later. The sequences come from blood, collected from a patient whose treatment included radiotherapy and nephrectomy. These receptors were taken from a woman in her forties or fifties with renal cell carcinoma.

The chain couples TRBV11-2 to TRBJ2-5; 9 positions agree with TRBD1. The germline CDR1 and CDR2 sequences are SGHAT and FQNNGV. The V gene end was trimmed by 1 base and the J gene end by 5 bases; junction bases not matched to a gene: 8. CDR3 length equals 16 residues. The CDR3 region has the DNA TGTGCCAGCAGCTTAGCCCCGGGACAGGGAGGCGAGACCCAGTACTTC. Protein: CASSLAPGQGGETQYF.

This sequence joins TRBV5-1 and TRBJ2-5, with no clear D. The CDR3 runs to 11 residues. Trimming removed 4 bases at V and 1 base at J, with 2 bases between. Germline values: CDR1 SGHRS, CDR2 YFSETQ. DNA for the CDR3: TGCGCCAGCAGCGCCCAAGAGACCCAGTACTTC. This encodes CASSAQETQYF.

The rearrangement uses TRBV19 and TRBJ1-5; D gene uncertain. This CDR3 has 16 amino acids. Trimming cost V 2 bases and J 5 bases, with 16 bases left between them. Per germline, CDR1 LNHDA and CDR2 SQIVND (reference sequence). The CDR3 DNA sequence: TGTGCCAGTAGTATACGAAGGGTCCCGACCGATCAGCCCCAGCATTTT. Amino acids: CASSIRRVPTDQPQHF.

The CDR3, as DNA: TGCGCCAGCAGCTTGAACTTGGGCCTAAAGGGATATGGCTACACCTTC. It translates to CASSLNLGLKGYGYTF. The J gene is TRBJ1-2, the V gene TRBV5-1; D gene uncertain. Germline assignment: CDR1 SGHRS and CDR2 YFSETQ. V was clipped by 1 base and J by 5 bases, with 18 bases between them. The CDR3 loop spans 16 amino acids.

The V gene is TRBV5-1, the J gene TRBJ2-1, with TRBD2 matching over 9 bases. The CDR3 has 18 residues. Losses at the gene ends were 0 bases for V and 5 bases for J; bases not matched to a gene: 12. CDR1 is SGHRS and CDR2 is YFSETQ in the germline V gene. The CDR3 DNA sequence: TGCGCCAGCAGCTTGGGCCTAGCCTTAGCGGGGGCCAACAATGAGCAGTTCTTC. The encoded protein is CASSLGLALAGANNEQFF.